Each of the 3 T cell receptor beta chains below was sequenced from the same sample in a study of metastatic and nonmetastatic thyroid tumors. TCRdb re-analyzed the PCR reads through MiXCR. The sample shows just over 7,500 clones, 20% to 30% of them seen only once. All patients reached thyroid surgery having received no treatment beforehand. Sequencing used adjacent normal tissue. These receptors originate from a female donor with papillary thyroid cancer or a benign thyroid nodule (not recorded which). Some clones in this sample may be carry-over from other donors' samples.

This clone is labeled medium-sized. This chain joins TRBV12-3 or TRBV12-4 and TRBJ1-4, with 7 bases lining up with TRBD1. Trimming at V came to 4 bases and at J to 4 bases, leaving 6 bases not matched to a gene. CDR3 length equals 15 residues. For the CDR3, the DNA is TGTGCCAGCAGTTACAGGGGAGGGGATAATGAAAAACTGTTTTTT. Amino acids: CASSYRGGDNEKLFF.

By its share, this clone is large. The chain employs TRBV6-1 and TRBJ1-1; no reliable D call. Trimming took 8 bases from V and 7 from J, leaving 8 bases between them. Germline V gene data show CDR1 as MNHNS and CDR2 as SASEGT. The CDR3 consists of 10 residues. CDR3 sequence reads: CASRALEAFF. The CDR3 DNA is TGTGCCAGCCGAGCGCTTGAAGCTTTCTTT.

V is TRBV11-3 and J is TRBJ2-1; TRBD1 aligns across 10 bases. The germline CDR1 and CDR2 sequences are SGHNT and YENEEA. V trimming: 11 bases; J trimming: 6 bases; junction bases outside the gene matches: 7. The CDR3 is 13 amino acids. The CDR3 DNA is TGTGCCCACCGGGACAGGGGATTCAATGAGCAGTTCTTC. Protein: CAHRDRGFNEQFF.